The clone carrying this TCR beta chain was observed a handful of times. Its antigen remains unidentified. The data are from a study of graft-versus-host responses after intestinal transplantation. Study context: For two to four years after anti-thymocyte globulin induction, all recipients took tacrolimus and steroids.

Produced via immunoSEQ multiplex PCR; TCRdb's table is partial and in-frame only. The table lists around 99,000 clones, approximately 86% of them singletons. The germline V gene encodes CDR1 MNHEY and CDR2 SVGAGI. V trimming: 5 bases; J trimming: 4 bases; junction bases outside the gene matches: 4. CDR3 size: 13 residues. Broader study findings: The presence of high graft-versus-host to host-versus-graft clonal ratios in allografts characterized patients with graft-donor T cell macrochimerism. Early post-transplant declines in HvG were associated with peak levels of circulating GvH clones.

The sample here was unstimulated CD4+ T cells sorted from spleen or lymph node cells, taken before transplant. V is TRBV6-5 and J is TRBJ1-1; 7 bases fit TRBD1. The clonotype originates from a human donor who was the organ donor for an intestinal transplant. The CDR3 coding sequence is TGTGCCAGCAGTCAGACAGGGTTCACTGAAGCTTTCTTT. It encodes CASSQTGFTEAFF.